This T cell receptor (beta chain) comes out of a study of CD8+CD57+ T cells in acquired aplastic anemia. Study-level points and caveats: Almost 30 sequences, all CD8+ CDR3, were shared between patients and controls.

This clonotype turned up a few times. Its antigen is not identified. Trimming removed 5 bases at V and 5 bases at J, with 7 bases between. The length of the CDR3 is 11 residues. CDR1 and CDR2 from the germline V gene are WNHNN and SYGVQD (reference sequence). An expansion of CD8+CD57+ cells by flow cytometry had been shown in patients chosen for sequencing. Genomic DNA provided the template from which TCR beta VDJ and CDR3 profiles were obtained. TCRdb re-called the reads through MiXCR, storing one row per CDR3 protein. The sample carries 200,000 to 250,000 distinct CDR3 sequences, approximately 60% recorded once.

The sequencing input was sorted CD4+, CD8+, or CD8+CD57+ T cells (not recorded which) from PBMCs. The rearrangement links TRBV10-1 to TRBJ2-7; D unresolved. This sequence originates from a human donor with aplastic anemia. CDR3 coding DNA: TGCGCCAGCAGTTCAGCAAACGAGCAGTACTTC. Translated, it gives CASSSANEQYF.